Described below is a single TCR beta chain sequence and its context. This entry is derived from a study of T cell changes during pregnancy in multiple sclerosis. Produced via immunoSEQ multiplex PCR; TCRdb's table is partial and in-frame only. Of roughly 70,000 clones in the sample, around 92% were seen once. Trimming took 7 bases from V and 8 from J; bases not matched to a gene: 9. The CDR3 consists of 14 residues. The germline V gene has CDR1 MNHNY and CDR2 SVGAGI (reference sequence). Sequences were derived from peripheral blood, sampled in the third trimester of pregnancy. This rearrangement joins TRBV6-6 to TRBJ1-4; 8 positions agree with TRBD1. The receptor's source is a female donor in good health, enrolled as a control in a pregnancy study. CDR3 in amino acids: CASKDPGQVEKLFF. CDR3 DNA sequence: TGTGCCAGCAAGGACCCGGGACAGGTGGAAAAACTGTTTTTT.